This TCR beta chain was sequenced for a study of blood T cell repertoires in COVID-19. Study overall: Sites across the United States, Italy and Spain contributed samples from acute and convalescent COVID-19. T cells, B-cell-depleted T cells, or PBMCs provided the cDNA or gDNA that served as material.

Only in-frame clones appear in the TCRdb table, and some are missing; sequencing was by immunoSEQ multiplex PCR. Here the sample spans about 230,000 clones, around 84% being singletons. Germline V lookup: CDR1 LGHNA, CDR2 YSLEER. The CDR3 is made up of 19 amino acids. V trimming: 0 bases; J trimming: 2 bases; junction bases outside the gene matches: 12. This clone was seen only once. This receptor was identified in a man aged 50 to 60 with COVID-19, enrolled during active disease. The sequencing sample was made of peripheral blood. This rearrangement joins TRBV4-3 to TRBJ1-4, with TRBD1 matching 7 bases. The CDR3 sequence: CASSQDGGGNRGTNEKLFF. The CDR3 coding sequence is TGCGCCAGCAGCCAAGATGGTGGTGGGAACAGGGGCACTAATGAAAAACTGTTTTTT.